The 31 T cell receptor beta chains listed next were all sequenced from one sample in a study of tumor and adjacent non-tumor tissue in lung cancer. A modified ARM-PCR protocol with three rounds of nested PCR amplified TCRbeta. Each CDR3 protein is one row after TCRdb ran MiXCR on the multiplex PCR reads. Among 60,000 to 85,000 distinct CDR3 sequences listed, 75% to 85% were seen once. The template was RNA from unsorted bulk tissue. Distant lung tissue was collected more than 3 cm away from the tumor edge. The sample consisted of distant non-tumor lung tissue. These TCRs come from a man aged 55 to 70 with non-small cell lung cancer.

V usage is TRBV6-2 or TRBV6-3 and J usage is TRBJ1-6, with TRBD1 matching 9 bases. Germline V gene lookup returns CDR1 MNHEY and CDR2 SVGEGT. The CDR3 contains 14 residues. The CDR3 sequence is CVSSRTGEWSPLHF. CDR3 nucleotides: TGTGTTAGCAGCCGGACAGGGGAGTGGTCACCCCTCCACTTT.

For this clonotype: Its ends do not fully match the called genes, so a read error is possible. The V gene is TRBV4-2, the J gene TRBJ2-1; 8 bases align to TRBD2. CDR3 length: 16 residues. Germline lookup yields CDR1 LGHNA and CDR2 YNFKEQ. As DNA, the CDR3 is TGTGCTAGCAGCCAAGATGTGACGGGAGGGCCTACTGAGCACTTCTTC. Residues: CASSQDVTGGPTEHFF.

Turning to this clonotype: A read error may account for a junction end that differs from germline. The CDR3 nucleotides read TGCGCCAGCAGTCAACCCTGGACAGGAGCGTATAATTCACCCTTCTACTTT. Residues: CASSQPWTGAYNSPFYF. This chain uses TRBV10-2 with TRBJ1-6, with 7 bases fitting TRBD1. Germline lookup yields CDR1 WSHSY and CDR2 SAAADI. The CDR3 spans 17 residues.

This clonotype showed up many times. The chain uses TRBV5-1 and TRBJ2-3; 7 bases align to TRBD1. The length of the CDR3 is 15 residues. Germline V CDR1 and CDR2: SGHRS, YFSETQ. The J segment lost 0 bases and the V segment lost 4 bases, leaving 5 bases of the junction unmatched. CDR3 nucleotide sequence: TGCGCCAGCAGCCTCTGGGACAGCAGCACAGATACGCAGTATTTT. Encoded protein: CASSLWDSSTDTQYF.

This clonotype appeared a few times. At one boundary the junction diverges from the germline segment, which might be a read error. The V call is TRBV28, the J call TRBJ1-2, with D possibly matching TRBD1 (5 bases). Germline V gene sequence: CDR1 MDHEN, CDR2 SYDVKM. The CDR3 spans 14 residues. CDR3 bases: TGTACAAGCAGTCCACTAGGGACCAAAAATGGTTACACCTTC. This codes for CTSSPLGTKNGYTF.

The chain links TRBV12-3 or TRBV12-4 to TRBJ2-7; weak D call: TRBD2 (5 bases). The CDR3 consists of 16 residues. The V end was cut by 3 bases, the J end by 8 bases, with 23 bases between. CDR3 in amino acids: CASSLYPGLWSYKQYF. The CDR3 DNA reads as TGTGCCAGCAGTTTGTACCCAGGACTGTGGTCTTACAAGCAGTACTTC.

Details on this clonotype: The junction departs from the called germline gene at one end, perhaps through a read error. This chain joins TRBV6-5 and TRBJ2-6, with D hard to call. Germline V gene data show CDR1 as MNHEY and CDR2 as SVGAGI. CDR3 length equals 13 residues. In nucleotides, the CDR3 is TGTGCCAGCACTTACGCTAGGGCCAACGTCCTGACTTTC. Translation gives CASTYARANVLTF.

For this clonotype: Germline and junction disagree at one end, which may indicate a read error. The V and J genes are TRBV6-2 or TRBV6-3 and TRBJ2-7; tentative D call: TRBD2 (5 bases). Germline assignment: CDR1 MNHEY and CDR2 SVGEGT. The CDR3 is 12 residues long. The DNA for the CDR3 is TGTGCCAGCGGTTTGGGAGTCCACGAGCAGTATTTC. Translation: CASGLGVHEQYF.

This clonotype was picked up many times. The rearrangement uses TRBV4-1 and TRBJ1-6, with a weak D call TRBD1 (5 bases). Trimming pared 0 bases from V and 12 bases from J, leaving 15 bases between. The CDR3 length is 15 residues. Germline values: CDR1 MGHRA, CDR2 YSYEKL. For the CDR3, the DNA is TGCGCCAGCAGCCAAGATGGGACTTACCGTCTACCCCTCCACTTT. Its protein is CASSQDGTYRLPLHF.

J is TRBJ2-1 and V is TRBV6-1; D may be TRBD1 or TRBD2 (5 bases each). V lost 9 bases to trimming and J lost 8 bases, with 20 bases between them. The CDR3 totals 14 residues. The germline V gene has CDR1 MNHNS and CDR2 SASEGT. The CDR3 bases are TGTGCCAGGAATGACTACCCTTACAGGTATGAGCAGTTCTTC. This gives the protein CARNDYPYRYEQFF.

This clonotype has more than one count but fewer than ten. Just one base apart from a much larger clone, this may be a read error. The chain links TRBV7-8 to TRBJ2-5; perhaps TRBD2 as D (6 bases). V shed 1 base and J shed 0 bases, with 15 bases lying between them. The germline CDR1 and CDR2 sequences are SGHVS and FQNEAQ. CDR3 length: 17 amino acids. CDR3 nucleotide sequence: TGTGCCAGCAGCTTAGTGGGGCGGGACGGGTACCAAGAGACCCAGTACTTC. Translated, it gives CASSLVGRDGYQETQYF.

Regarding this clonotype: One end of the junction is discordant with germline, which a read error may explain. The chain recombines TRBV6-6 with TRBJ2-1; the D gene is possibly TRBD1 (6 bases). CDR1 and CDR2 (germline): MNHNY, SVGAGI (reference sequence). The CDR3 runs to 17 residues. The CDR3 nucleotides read TGTGCCAGCAGTTCTCCCTTTGACAGGAGAAACTACAATGAACAGTTCTTC. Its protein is CASSSPFDRRNYNEQFF.

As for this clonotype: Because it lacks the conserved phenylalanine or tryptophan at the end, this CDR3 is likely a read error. CDR3 coding DNA: TGTGCCGGCAGCGAAGACACGTACCAAGAGACCCAGTACCTC. This gives the protein CAGSEDTYQETQYL. The chain recombines TRBV11-1 with TRBJ2-5; D gene ambiguous. Germline CDR1 and CDR2: SGHAT and FQDESV (reference sequence). CDR3 size: 14 residues.

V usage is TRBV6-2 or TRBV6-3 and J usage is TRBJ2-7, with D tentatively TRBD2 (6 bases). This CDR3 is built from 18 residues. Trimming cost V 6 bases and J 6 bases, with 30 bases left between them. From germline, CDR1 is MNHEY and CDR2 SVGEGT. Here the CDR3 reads CASRPWGECREAPLEQYF. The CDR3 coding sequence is TGTGCCAGCAGACCATGGGGGGAATGCCGGGAAGCCCCCCTCGAGCAGTACTTC.

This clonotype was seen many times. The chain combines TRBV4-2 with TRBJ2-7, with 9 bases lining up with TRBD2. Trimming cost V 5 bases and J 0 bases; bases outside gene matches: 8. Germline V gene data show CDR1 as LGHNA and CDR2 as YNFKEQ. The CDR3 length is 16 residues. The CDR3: CASSRSETSGSYEQYF. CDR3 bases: TGTGCCAGCAGCAGGAGCGAGACTAGCGGCTCCTACGAGCAGTACTTC.

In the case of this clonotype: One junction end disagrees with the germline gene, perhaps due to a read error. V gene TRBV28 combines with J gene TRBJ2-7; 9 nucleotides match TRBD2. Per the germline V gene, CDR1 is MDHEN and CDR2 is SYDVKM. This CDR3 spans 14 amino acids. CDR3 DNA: TGTGCCAGCTGTTTAGCGGGGGAGGCCGAGGAGCAGTACTTC. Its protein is CASCLAGEAEEQYF.

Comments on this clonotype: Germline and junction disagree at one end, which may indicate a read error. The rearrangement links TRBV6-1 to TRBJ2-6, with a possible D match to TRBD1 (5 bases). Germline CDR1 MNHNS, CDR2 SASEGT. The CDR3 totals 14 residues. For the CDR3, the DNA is TGTGTCAGCTGTGAAGGGGCTGGGGCCAACGTCCTGACTTTC. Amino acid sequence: CVSCEGAGANVLTF.

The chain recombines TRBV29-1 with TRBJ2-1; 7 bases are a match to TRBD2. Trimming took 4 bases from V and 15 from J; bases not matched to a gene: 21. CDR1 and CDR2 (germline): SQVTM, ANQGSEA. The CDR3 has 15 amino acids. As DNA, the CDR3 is TGCAGCGTTGGAGGGAGGGCCCGCACCTCCAATGAGTGGTTCTTC. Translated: CSVGGRARTSNEWFF.

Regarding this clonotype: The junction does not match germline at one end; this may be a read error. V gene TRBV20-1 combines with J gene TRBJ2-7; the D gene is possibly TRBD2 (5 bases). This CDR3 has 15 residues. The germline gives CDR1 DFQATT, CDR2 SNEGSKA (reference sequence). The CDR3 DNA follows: TGCAGTACTAGAGTGGCTTGCGGGCTAATGGGTGAGAAGTACTTC. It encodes CSTRVACGLMGEKYF.

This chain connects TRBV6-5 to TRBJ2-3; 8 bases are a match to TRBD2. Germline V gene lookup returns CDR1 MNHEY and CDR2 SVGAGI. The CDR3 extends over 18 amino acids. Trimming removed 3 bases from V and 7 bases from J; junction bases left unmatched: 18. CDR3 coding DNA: TGTGCCAGCAGTTATACTCCATCACTAACGGGAGGGCCTTATACGCAGTATTTT. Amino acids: CASSYTPSLTGGPYTQYF.

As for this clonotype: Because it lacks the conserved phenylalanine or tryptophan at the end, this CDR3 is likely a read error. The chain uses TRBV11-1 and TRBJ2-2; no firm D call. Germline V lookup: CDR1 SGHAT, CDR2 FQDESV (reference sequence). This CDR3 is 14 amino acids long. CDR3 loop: CASSYSNGTGELFY. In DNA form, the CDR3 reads TGTGCTAGCAGCTATAGTAATGGCACCGGGGAGCTGTTTTAT.

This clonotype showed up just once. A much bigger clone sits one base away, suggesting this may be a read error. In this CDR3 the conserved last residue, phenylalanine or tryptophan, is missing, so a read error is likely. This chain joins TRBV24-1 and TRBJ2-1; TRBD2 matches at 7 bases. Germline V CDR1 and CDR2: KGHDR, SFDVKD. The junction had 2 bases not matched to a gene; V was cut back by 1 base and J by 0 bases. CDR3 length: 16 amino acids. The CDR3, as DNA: TGTGCCACCAGTGATTTAAGCGGGAACTCCTACAATGAGCAGTTCTTA. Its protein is CATSDLSGNSYNEQFL.

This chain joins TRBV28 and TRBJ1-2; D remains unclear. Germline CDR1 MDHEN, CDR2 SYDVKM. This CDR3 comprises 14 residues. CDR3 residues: CVGSPLETKIGYTF. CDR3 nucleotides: TGTGTCGGCAGTCCACTAGAGACCAAAATTGGCTACACCTTC.

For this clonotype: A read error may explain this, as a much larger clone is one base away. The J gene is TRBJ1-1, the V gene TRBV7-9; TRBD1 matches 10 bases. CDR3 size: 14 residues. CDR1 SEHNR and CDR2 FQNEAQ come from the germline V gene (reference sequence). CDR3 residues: CASTPLTGGTESFF. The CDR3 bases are TGTGCCAGCACCCCCTTGACAGGGGGCACTGAATCTTTCTTT.

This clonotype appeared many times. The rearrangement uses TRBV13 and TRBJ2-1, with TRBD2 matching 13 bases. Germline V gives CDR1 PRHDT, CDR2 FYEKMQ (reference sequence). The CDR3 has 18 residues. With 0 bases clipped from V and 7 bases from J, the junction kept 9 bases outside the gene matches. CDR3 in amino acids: CASSLGRTSGRRGNEQFF. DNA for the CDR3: TGTGCCAGCAGCTTAGGACGGACTAGCGGGAGAAGGGGGAATGAGCAGTTCTTC. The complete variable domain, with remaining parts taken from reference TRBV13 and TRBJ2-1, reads AAGVIQSPRHLIKEKRETATLKCYPIPRHDTVYWYQQGPGQDPQFLISFYEKMQSDKGSIPDRFSAQQFSDYHSELNMSSLELGDSALYFCASSLGRTSGRRGNEQFFGPGTRLTVL.

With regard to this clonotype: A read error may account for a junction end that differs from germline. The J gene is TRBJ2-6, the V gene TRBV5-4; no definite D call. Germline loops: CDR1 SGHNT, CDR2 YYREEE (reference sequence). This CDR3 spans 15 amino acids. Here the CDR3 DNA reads TGTGCCAGCAGCTCGGTTCGCTCTTGGGCCAATGTCCTGACTTTC. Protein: CASSSVRSWANVLTF.

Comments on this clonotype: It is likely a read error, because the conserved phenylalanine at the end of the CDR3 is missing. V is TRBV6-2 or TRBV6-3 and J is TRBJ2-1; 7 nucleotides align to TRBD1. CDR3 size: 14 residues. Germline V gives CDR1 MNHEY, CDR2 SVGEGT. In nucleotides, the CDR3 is TGTGCAAGCTGTAGACAGGGCTCCTACAATGAGCAGTTCGTC. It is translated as CASCRQGSYNEQFV.

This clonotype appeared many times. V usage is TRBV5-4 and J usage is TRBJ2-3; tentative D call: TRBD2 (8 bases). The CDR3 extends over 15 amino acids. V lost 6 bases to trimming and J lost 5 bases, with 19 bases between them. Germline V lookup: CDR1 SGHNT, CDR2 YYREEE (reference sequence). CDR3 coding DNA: TGTGCCAGCAACGAGGGGGCTAGCGGGTTAGATACGCAGTATTTT. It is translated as CASNEGASGLDTQYF.

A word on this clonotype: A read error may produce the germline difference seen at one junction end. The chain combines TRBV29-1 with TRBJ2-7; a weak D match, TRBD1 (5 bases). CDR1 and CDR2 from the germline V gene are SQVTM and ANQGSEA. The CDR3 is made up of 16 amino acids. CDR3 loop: CSVEEPHVTASYEQYF. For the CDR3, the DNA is TGCAGCGTTGAAGAGCCCCACGTGACAGCTTCCTATGAGCAGTACTTT.

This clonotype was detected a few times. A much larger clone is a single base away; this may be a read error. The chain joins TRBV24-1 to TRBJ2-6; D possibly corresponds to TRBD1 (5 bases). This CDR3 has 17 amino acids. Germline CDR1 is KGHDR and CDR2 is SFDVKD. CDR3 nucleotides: TGTGCCACCAGTGATCCGACGACTGATTCTGGGGCCAACATCCTGACTTTC. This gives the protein CATSDPTTDSGANILTF.

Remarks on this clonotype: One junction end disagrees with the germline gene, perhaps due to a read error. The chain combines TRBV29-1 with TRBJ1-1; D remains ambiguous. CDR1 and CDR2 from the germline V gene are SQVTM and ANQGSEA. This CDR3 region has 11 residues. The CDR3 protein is CSVDLNTEASF. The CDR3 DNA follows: TGCAGCGTGGACTTAAACACTGAAGCTTCATTT.